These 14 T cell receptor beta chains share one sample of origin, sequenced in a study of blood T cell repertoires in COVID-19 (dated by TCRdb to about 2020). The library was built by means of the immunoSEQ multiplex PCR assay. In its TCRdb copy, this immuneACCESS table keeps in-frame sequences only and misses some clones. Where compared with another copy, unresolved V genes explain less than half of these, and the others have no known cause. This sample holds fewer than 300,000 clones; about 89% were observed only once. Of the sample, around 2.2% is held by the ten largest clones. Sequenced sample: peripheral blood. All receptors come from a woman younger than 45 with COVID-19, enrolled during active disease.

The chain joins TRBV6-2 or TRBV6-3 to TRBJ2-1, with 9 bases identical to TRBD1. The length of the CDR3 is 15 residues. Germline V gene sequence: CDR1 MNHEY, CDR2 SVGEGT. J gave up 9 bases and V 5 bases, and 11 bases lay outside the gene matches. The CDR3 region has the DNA TGTGCCAGCAGTCACGACAGGGGGGCGATAACTGAGCAGTTCTTC. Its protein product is CASSHDRGAITEQFF.

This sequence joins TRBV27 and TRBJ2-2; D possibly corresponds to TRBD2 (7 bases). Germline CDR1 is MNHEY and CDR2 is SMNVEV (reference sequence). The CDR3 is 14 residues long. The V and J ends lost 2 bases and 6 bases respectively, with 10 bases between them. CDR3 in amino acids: CASSLAGAAGELFF. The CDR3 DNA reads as TGTGCCAGCAGTTTAGCGGGGGCGGCCGGGGAGCTGTTTTTT.

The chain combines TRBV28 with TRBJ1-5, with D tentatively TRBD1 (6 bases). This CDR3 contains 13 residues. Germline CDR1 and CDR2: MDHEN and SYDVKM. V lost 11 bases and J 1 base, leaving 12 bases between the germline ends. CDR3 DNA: TGTGCCGCCGGGGGGGCAAGCAATCAGCCCCAGCATTTT. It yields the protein CAAGGASNQPQHF.

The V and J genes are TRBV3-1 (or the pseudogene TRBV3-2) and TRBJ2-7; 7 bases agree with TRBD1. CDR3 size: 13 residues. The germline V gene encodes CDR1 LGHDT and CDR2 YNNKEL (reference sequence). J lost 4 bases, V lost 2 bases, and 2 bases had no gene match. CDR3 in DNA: TGTGCCAGCAGCCAACCCAGGGGGTACGAGCAGTACTTC. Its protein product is CASSQPRGYEQYF.

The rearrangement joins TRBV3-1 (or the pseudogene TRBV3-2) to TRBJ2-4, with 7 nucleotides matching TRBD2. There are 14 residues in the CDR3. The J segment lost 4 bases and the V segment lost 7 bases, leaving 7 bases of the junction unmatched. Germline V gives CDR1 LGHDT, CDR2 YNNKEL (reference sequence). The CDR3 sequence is CASTSGTKKNIQYF. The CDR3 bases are TGTGCCAGCACCTCCGGGACTAAAAAAAACATTCAGTACTTC.

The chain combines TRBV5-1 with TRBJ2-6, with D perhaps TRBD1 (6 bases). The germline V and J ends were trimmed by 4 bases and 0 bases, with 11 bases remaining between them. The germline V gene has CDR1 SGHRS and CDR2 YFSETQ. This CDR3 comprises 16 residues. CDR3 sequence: CASSNGQSSGANVLTF. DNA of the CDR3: TGCGCCAGCAGCAACGGACAGAGCTCTGGGGCCAACGTCCTGACTTTC. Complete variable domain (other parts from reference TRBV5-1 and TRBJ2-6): KAGVTQTPRYLIKTRGQQVTLSCSPISGHRSVSWYQQTPGQGLQFLFEYFSETQRNKGNFPGRFSGRQFSNSRSEMNVSTLELGDSALYLCASSNGQSSGANVLTFGAGSRLTVL.

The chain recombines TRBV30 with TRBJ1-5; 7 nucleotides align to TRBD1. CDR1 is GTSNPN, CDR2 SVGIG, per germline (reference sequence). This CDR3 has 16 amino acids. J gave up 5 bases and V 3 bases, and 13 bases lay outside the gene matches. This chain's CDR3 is CAWSRSLDRVDQPQHF. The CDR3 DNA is TGTGCCTGGAGCCGGAGTTTAGACAGGGTGGATCAGCCCCAGCATTTT.

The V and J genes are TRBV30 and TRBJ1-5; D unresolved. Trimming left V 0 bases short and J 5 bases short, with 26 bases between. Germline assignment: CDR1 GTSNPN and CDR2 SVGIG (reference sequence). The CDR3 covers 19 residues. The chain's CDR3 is CAWSVKDRRPSRLYQPQHF. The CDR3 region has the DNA TGTGCCTGGAGTGTGAAGGACCGCAGGCCATCGCGACTATATCAGCCCCAGCATTTT. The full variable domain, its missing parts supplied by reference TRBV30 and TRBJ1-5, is SQTIHQWPATLVQPVGSPLSLECTVEGTSNPNLYWYRQAAGRGLQLLFYSVGIGQISSEVPQNLSASRPQDRQFILSSKKLLLSDSGFYLCAWSVKDRRPSRLYQPQHFGDGTRLSIL.

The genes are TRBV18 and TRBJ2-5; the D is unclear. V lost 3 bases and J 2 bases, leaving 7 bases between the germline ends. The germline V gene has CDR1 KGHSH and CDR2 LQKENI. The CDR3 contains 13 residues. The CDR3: CASSPIYQETQYF. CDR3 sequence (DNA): TGTGCCAGCTCACCGATCTATCAAGAGACCCAGTACTTC.

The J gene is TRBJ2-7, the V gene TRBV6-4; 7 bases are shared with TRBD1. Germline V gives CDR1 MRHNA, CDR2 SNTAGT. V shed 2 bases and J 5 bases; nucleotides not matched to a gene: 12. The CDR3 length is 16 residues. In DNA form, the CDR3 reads TGTGCCAGCAGTGACCTAACCAAGGGACAGAAAAACGAGCAGTACTTC. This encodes CASSDLTKGQKNEQYF.

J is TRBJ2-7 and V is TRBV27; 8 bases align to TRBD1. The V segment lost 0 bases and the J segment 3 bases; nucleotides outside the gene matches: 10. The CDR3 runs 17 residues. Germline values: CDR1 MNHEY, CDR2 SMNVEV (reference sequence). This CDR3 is CASSLSPPGQVLYEQYF. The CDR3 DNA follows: TGTGCCAGCAGTTTATCCCCTCCGGGACAGGTACTCTACGAGCAGTACTTC.

CDR3 nucleotide sequence: TGTGCCAGTACCCCACTAGCGGGAGTCTACAATGAGCAGTTCTTC. The encoded protein is CASTPLAGVYNEQFF. This sequence joins TRBV19 and TRBJ2-1, with TRBD2 identical over 11 bases. V was pared by 7 bases and J by 3 bases, with 5 bases of the junction left unmatched. The CDR3 sequence is 15 residues long. The germline CDR1 and CDR2 sequences are LNHDA and SQIVND (reference sequence).

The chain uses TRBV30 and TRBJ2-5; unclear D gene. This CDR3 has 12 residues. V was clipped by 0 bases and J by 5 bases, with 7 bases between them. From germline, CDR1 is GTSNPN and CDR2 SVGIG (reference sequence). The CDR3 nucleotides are TGTGCCTGGAGTGTTTACGGTGAGACCCAGTACTTC. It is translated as CAWSVYGETQYF.

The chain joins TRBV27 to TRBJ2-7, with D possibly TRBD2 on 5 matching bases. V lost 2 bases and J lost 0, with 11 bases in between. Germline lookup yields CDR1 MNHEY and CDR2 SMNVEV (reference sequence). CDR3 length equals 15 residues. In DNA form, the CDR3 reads TGTGCCAGCAGTTTAGGGAGCGTTAGCTCCTACGAGCAGTACTTC. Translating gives CASSLGSVSSYEQYF.